This TCR beta chain was identified during a study of blood T cell repertoires in COVID-19. Germline CDR1 is MNHEY and CDR2 is SMNVEV (reference sequence). V gave up 2 bases and J gave up 4 bases; unmatched junction bases: 5. The CDR3 length is 16 residues. Generated by immunoSEQ multiplex PCR, the TCRdb table keeps only in-frame clones and is missing some. The table has about 210,000 clones, approximately 90% seen once. The TCR sequence derives from a woman in her forties with acute or convalescent COVID-19. The sample was peripheral blood. V gene TRBV27 combines with J gene TRBJ1-2; 12 positions agree with TRBD1. CDR3 nucleotides: TGTGCCAGCAGTTTAAGAGGGACAGGGGGCTTCTATGGCTACACCTTC. This sequence encodes CASSLRGTGGFYGYTF.